The TCR beta chain described here comes from a study of T cell responses to AZD1222 COVID-19 vaccine. Points on this clone: The target antigen is unknown.

The table came from immunoSEQ multiplex PCR; TCRdb's copy has only in-frame clones and leaves some out. Seen here are 150,000 to 200,000 clones, approximately 92% observed once, and the top ten hold about 3.6%. The study's findings and limits: Only after the peak T cell response were repertoires sampled. Targets within unmutated variant regions were reportedly found for nearly half of spike-specific TCRs. White British people made up most donors, females outnumbered males, and clonal diversity was possibly underestimated.

Trimming took 5 bases from V and 6 from J; bases not matched to a gene: 8. The CDR3 is made up of 15 amino acids. Germline V gene sequence: CDR1 SEHNR, CDR2 FQNEAQ (reference sequence). Specimen: peripheral blood, collected 28 days after the second dose of the MenACWY control vaccine. The V call is TRBV7-9, the J call TRBJ2-1; 9 nucleotides agree with TRBD2. This TCR derives from an adult who received the MenACWY meningococcal vaccine as a control. CDR3 amino acids: CASSQIAGAANEQFF. DNA for the CDR3: TGTGCCAGCAGCCAGATAGCGGGAGCTGCCAATGAGCAGTTCTTC.